This section outlines one T cell receptor beta chain sequence together with its context. What it binds is unknown. The sample originates from a study of early T cells in non-severe SARS-CoV-2 infection. On the study more broadly: The study sequenced bulk RNA from unsorted whole blood, with chains unpaired. Study-level findings and limits: Lookups in VDJdb leaned toward anti-spike CD8 responses and missed private and CD4 specificities.

Germline CDR1 is SGHTA and CDR2 is FQGNSA. The CDR3 length is 12 residues. Trimming removed 2 bases from V and 4 bases from J, with 5 bases in between. Individual cDNA molecules each received unique molecular identifiers attached to them. TCRdb redid the calling of the 5' RACE reads with MiXCR, one entry per CDR3 protein. This table holds some 45,000 distinct CDR3 sequences, approximately 6.2% found once. The sequence derives from an adult who was a healthcare worker with PCR-confirmed SARS-CoV-2 infection or an uninfected control (not recorded which). The sample was whole blood, taken at baseline. This chain uses TRBV7-2 with TRBJ2-5; D remains unclear. CDR3 coding DNA: TGTGCCAGCAGCTTACTTCGAGAGACCCAGTACTTC. Its translation: CASSLLRETQYF.